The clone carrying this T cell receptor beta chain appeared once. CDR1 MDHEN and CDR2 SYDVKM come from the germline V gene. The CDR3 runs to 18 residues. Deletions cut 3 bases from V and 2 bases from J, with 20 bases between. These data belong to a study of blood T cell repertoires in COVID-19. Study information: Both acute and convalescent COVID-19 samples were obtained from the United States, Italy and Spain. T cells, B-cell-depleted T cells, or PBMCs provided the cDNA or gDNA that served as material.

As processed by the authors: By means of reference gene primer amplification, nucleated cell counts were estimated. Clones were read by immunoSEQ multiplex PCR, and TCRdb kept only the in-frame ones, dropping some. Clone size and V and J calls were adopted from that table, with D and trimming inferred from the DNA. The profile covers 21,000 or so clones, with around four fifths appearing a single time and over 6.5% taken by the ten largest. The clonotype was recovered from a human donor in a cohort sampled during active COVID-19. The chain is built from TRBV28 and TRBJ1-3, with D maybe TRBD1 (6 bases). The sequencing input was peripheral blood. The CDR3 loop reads CASSLSLGGQLTGNTIYF. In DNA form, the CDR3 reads TGTGCCAGCAGTTTGAGTCTCGGGGGGCAGTTGACTGGAAACACCATATATTTT.